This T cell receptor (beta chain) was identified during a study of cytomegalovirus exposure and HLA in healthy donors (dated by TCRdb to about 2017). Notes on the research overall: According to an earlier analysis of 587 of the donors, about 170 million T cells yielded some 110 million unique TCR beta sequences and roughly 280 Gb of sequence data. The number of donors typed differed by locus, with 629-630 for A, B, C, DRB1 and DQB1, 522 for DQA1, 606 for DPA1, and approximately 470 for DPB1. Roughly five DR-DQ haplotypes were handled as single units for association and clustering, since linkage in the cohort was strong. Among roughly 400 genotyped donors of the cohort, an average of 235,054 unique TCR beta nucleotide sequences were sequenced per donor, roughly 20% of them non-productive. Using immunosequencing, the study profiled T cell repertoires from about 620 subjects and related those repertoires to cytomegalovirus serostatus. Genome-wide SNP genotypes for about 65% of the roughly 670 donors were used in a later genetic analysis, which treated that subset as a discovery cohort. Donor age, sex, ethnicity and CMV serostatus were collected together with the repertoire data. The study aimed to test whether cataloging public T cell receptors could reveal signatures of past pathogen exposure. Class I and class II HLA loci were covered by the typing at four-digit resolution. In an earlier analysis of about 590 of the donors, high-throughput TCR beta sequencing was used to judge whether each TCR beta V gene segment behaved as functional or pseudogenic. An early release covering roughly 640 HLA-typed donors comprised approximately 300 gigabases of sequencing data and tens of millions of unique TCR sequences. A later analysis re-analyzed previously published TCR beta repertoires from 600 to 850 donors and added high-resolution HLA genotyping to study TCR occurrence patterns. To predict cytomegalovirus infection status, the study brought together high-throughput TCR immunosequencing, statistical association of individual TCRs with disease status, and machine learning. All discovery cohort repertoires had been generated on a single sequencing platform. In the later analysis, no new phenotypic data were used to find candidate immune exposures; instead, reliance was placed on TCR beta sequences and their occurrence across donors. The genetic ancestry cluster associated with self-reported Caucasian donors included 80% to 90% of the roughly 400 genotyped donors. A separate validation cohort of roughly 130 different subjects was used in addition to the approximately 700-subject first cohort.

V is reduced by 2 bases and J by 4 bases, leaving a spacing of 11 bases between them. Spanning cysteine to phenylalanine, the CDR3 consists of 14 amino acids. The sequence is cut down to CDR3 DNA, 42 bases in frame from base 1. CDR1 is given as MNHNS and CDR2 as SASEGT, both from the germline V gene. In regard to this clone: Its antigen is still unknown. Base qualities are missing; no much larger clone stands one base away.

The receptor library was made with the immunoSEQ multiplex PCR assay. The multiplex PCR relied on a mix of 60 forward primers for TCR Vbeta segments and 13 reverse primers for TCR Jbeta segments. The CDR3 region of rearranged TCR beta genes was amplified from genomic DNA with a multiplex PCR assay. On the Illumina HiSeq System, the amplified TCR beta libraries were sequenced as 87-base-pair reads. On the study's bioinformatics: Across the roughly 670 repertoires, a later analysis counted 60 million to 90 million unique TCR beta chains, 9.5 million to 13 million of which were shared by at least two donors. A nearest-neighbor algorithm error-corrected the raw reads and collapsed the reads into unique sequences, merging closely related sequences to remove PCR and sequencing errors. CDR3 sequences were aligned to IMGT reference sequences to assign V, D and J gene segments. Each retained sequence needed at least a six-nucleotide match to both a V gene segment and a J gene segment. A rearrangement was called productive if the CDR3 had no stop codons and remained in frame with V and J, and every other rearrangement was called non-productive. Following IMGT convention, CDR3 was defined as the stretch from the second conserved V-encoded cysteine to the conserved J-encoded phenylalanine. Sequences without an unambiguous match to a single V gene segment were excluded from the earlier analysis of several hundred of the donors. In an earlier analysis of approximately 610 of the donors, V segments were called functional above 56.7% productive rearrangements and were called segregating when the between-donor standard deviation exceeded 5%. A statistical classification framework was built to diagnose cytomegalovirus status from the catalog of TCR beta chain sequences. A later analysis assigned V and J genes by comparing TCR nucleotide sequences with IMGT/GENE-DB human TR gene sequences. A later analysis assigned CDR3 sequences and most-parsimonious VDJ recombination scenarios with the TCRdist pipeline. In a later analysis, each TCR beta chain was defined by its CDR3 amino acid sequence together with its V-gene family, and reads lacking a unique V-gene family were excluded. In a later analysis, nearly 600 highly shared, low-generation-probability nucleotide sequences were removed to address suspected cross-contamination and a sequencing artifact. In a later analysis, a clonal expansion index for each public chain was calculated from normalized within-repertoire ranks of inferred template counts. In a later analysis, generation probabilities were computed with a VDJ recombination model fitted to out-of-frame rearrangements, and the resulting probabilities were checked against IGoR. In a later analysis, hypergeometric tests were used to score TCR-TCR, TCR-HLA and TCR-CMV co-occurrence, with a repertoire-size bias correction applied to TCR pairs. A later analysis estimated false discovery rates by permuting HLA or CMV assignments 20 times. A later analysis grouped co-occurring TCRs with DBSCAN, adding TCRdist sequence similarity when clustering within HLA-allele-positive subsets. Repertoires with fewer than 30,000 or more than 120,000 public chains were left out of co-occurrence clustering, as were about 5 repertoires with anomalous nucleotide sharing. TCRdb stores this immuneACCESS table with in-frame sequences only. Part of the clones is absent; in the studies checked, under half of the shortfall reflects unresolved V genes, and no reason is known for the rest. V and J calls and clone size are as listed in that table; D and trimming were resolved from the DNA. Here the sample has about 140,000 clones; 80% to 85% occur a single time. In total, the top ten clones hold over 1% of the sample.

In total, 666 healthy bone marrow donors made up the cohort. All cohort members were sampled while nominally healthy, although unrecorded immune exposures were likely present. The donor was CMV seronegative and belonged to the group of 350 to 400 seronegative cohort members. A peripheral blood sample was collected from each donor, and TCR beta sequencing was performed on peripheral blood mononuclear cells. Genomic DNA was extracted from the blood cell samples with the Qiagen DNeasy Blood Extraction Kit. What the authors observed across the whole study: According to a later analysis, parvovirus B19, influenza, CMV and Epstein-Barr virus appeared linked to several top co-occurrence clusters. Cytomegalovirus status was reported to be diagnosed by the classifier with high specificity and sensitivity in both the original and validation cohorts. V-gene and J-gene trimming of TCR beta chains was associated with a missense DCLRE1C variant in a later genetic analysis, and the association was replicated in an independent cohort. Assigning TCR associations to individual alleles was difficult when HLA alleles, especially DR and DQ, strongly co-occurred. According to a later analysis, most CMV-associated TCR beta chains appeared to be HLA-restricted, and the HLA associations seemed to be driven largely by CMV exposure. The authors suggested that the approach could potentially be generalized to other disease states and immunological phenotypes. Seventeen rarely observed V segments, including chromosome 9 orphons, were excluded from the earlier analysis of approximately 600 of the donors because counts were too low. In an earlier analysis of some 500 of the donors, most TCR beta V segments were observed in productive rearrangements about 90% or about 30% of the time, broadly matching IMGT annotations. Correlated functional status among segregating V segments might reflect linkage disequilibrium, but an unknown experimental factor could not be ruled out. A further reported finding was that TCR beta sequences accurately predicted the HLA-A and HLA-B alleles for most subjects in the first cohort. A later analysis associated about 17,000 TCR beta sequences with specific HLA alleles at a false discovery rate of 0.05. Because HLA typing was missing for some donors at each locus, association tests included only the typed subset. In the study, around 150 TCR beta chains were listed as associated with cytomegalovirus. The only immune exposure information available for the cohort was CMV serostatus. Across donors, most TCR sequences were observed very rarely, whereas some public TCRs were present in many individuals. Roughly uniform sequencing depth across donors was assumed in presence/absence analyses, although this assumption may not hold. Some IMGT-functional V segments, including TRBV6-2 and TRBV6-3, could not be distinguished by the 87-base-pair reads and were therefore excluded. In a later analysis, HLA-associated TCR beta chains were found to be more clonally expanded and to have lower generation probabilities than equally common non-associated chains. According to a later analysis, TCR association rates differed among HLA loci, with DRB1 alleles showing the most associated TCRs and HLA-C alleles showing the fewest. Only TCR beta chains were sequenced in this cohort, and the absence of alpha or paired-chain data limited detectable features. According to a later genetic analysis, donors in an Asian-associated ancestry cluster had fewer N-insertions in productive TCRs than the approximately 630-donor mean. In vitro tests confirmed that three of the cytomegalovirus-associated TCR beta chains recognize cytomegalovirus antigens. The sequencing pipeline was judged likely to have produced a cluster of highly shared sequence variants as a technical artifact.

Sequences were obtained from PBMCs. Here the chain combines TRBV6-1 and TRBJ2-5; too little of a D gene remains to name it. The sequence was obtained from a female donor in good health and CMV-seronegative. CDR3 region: CASSEHGRGETQYF. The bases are TGTGCCAGCAGTGAACACGGTAGAGGAGAGACCCAGTACTTC.